This T cell receptor beta chain was identified in a study of spatial heterogeneity in lung cancer. Study in general: Mean representation of each unique TCR and UMI combination in the raw reads exceeded nine occurrences.

Time point given: sample taken at primary tumor resection. The donor group consisted of roughly 70 patients who had untreated, early-stage non-small cell lung cancer. Sequencing was performed on whole RNA extracted from tumor and nontumor lung tissue, or from frozen PBMC, and the material was left unsorted. Many counts were recorded for this clonotype. From the 5' RACE reads, TCRdb called clonotypes with MiXCR, one entry per CDR3 protein. Among 7,000 to 8,500 distinct CDR3 sequences, 15% were seen once, and the ten largest hold about 15%. Germline CDR1 and CDR2: SGHNT and YYREEE (reference sequence). After removal of 4 bases from V and 7 bases from J, the junction contained 7 bases not matched to a gene. This CDR3 contains 16 residues.

The chain employs TRBV5-4 and TRBJ1-6; 11 nucleotides align to TRBD1. This specimen consisted of normal lung tissue next to the tumor, obtained at surgery. This TCR came from a male donor with early-stage non-small cell lung cancer. The CDR3 coding sequence is TGTGCCAGCAGCCCTGGACAGGGGGCGCAAAATTCACCCCTCCACTTT. This translates into CASSPGQGAQNSPLHF.